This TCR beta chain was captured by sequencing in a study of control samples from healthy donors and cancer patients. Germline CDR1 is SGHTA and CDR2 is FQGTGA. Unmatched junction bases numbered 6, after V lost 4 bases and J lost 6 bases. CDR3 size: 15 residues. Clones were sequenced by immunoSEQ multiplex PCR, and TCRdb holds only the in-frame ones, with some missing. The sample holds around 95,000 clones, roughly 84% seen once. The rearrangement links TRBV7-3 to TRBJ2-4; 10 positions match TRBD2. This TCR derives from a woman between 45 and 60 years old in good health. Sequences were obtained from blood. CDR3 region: CASSSASGGSNIQYF. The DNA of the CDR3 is TGTGCCAGCAGCTCGGCTAGCGGGGGTTCAAACATTCAGTACTTC.